This T cell receptor beta chain was profiled in a study of cytomegalovirus exposure and HLA in healthy donors. Regarding the study as a whole: It was 150 to 200 TCR beta chains that were listed as cytomegalovirus-associated. Sequencing probably produced one cluster of sequence variants that were highly shared. A reported reduction in N-insertions relative to the roughly 640-donor mean was seen in an Asian-associated ancestry cluster in a later analysis.

Remarks on this clone: Its cognate antigen is unknown.

The PCR made use of 60 Vbeta and 13 Jbeta primers. Data came from immunoSEQ multiplex PCR; TCRdb stores just in-frame clones and leaves some out. Altogether nearly 200,000 clones are present, about 76% being singletons, with the ten largest covering 0.39%. Per germline, CDR1 ENHRY and CDR2 SYGVKD. The length of the CDR3 is 13 residues. Trimming cost V 7 bases and J 8 bases, with 14 bases left between them. V gene TRBV10-3 combines with J gene TRBJ1-4; possible D gene TRBD1, 5 bases. Sample: PBMCs. This clonotype was sampled from a male donor in good health and CMV-seropositive. The CDR3 region has the DNA TGTGCCATCACGGCGGGTGGGGGGGAAAAACTGTTTTTT. Its translation is CAITAGGGEKLFF.